Below, 30 T cell receptor beta chains from the same sample are listed, as sequenced in a study of OX40 agonist ivuxolimab in advanced cancers. Data came from immunoSEQ multiplex PCR; TCRdb stores just in-frame clones and leaves some out. The table records tens of thousands of clones, roughly four fifths of them present only once. The sample consisted of CD4+ or CD8+ T cells sorted from blood, taken in a trial of the OX40 agonist ivuxolimab. These receptors came from an adult with an advanced solid tumor such as melanoma, head and neck, liver or kidney cancer.

The gene calls are TRBV7-2 and TRBJ2-7; 9 bases line up with TRBD2. The trim removed 3 bases at V and 3 bases at J, leaving 9 bases unmatched. The CDR3 has 16 amino acids. Looked up from germline, CDR1 is SGHTA and CDR2 is FQGNSA. The CDR3 loop reads CASSFYLSGRFYEQYF. CDR3 sequence (DNA): TGTGCCAGCAGCTTCTACTTAAGCGGGAGGTTCTACGAGCAGTACTTC.

The chain combines TRBV4-1 with TRBJ2-7; 11 bases fit TRBD2. With V trimmed by 4 bases and J by 5 bases, 10 bases remained unmatched. This CDR3 has 16 residues. Germline CDR1 reads MGHRA; CDR2 reads YSYEKL. CDR3 DNA: TGCGCCAGCAGCCCCCCCTTAGCGGGAGGGCCCCACGAGCAGTACTTC. Amino acids: CASSPPLAGGPHEQYF.

The V gene is TRBV4-1, the J gene TRBJ2-2; 10 bases map to TRBD1. V was clipped by 6 bases and J by 2 bases; unmatched bases: 6. The germline CDR1 and CDR2 sequences are MGHRA and YSYEKL. The length of the CDR3 is 16 residues. The CDR3 nucleotides are TGCGCCAGCAGGGGACAGGGGTTAGAAAACACCGGGGAGCTGTTTTTT. Amino acids: CASRGQGLENTGELFF.

V usage is TRBV11-2 and J usage is TRBJ1-1; the D gene is possibly TRBD1 (5 bases). Germline CDR1 SGHAT, CDR2 FQNNGV. Trimming took 1 base from V and 6 from J, leaving 18 bases between them. This CDR3 contains 16 residues. The CDR3 DNA sequence: TGTGCCAGCAGCTTAGGCCCCGACAGAATCGACGCTGAAGCTTTCTTT. Translating gives CASSLGPDRIDAEAFF.

This chain links TRBV19 with TRBJ2-1; the D is unclear. Germline loops: CDR1 LNHDA, CDR2 SQIVND (reference sequence). This CDR3 region has 8 residues. V gave up 7 bases and J gave up 12 bases, with 4 bases separating them. The CDR3 nucleotides read TGTGCCAGTAATAGGCAGTTCTTC. This translates into CASNRQFF. Full variable domain (missing parts from reference TRBV19 and TRBJ2-1): DGGITQSPKYLFRKEGQNVTLSCEQNLNHDAMYWYRQDPGQGLRLIYYSQIVNDFQKGDIAEGYSVSREKKESFPLTVTSAQKNPTAFYLCASNRQFFGPGTRLTVL.

V gene TRBV9 combines with J gene TRBJ2-1; a possible D gene is TRBD1 (5 bases). Trimming left V 6 bases short and J 1 base short, with 8 bases between. This CDR3 comprises 13 residues. Looked up from germline, CDR1 is SGDLS and CDR2 is YYNGEE. The DNA for the CDR3 is TGTGCCAGCACAGGGTTATCCTACAATGAGCAGTTCTTC. This encodes CASTGLSYNEQFF. Full variable domain (rest looked up from reference TRBV9 and TRBJ2-1): DSGVTQTPKHLITATGQRVTLRCSPRSGDLSVYWYQQSLDQGLQFLIQYYNGEERAKGNILERFSAQQFPDLHSELNLSSLELGDSALYFCASTGLSYNEQFFGPGTRLTVL.

This chain links TRBV30 with TRBJ2-7, with 10 positions matching TRBD2. Germline trimming cut 4 bases from V and 0 bases from J; bases unmatched to any gene: 3. Germline CDR1 is GTSNPN and CDR2 is SVGIG (reference sequence). The CDR3 length is 14 residues. This chain's CDR3 is CAWKTSGYSYEQYF. CDR3 DNA: TGTGCCTGGAAGACTAGCGGGTACTCCTACGAGCAGTACTTC.

The J gene is TRBJ2-2, the V gene TRBV30; TRBD2 aligns across 10 bases. The V segment lost 2 bases and the J segment 7 bases; nucleotides outside the gene matches: 4. There are 14 residues in the CDR3. Germline CDR1 is GTSNPN and CDR2 is SVGIG (reference sequence). CDR3 DNA: TGTGCCTGGAGTAGCGGGAGGGATGTCGGGGAGCTGTTTTTT. It translates to CAWSSGRDVGELFF.

The chain links TRBV6-6 to TRBJ1-5; D may be TRBD1 (6 bases). This CDR3 has 16 amino acids. Germline CDR1 reads MNHNY; CDR2 reads SVGAGI (reference sequence). Trimming removed 5 bases at V and 0 bases at J, with 14 bases between. The CDR3 protein is CASSAGTPLSNQPQHF. CDR3 nucleotides: TGTGCCAGCAGTGCAGGGACACCCCTTAGCAATCAGCCCCAGCATTTT.

The genes are TRBV30 and TRBJ2-2, with D possibly being TRBD1 (6 bases). With 3 bases removed from V and 8 bases from J, the gap between germline ends came to 10 bases. Germline V lookup: CDR1 GTSNPN, CDR2 SVGIG (reference sequence). The CDR3 totals 12 residues. CDR3 protein: CAWRRGYGELFF. The DNA of the CDR3 is TGTGCCTGGAGGAGGGGGTATGGGGAGCTGTTTTTT.

The J gene is TRBJ1-1, the V gene TRBV10-3; unclear D gene. Trimming shortened V by 4 bases and J by 3 bases, and 12 bases separated the two germline ends. The CDR3 has 14 amino acids. Germline CDR1 ENHRY, CDR2 SYGVKD. The CDR3 here is CAISAWREDTEAFF. CDR3 DNA: TGTGCCATCAGTGCCTGGCGAGAGGACACTGAAGCTTTCTTT.

V usage is TRBV5-6 and J usage is TRBJ1-5; 8 bases map to TRBD1. This CDR3 is 14 amino acids long. Germline values: CDR1 SGHDT, CDR2 YYEEEE. J lost 7 bases, V lost 4 bases, and 7 bases had no gene match. CDR3 nucleotide sequence: TGTGCCAGCAGCGAAGGACAGGGCGGACAGCCCCAGCATTTT. Its protein is CASSEGQGGQPQHF.

This clone was observed many times. V is TRBV7-9 and J is TRBJ2-6; TRBD2 agrees at 8 bases. The J segment lost 4 bases and the V segment lost 1 base, leaving 3 bases of the junction unmatched. CDR1 is SEHNR, CDR2 FQNEAQ, per germline (reference sequence). The CDR3 contains 16 residues. The DNA for the CDR3 is TGTGCCAGCAGCTTAGACGGGGGGGCAGGGGCCAACGTCCTGACTTTC. It is translated as CASSLDGGAGANVLTF.

J is TRBJ2-7 and V is TRBV5-1; D perhaps matches TRBD1 (5 bases). Germline lookup yields CDR1 SGHRS and CDR2 YFSETQ. V was pared by 0 bases and J by 3 bases, with 19 bases between. CDR3 length: 17 amino acids. The CDR3 DNA is TGCGCCAGCAGCTTGGACAGGCTAGGATTCGGAGACTACGAGCAGTACTTC. Amino acids: CASSLDRLGFGDYEQYF.

In its sample, this clone was seen a few times. This chain joins TRBV15 and TRBJ2-7, with D possibly called TRBD1 or TRBD2 (5 bases each). Between the trimmed V and J ends, which lost 5 bases and 2 bases, there was a span of 10 bases. There are 13 residues in the CDR3. From germline, CDR1 is LNHNV and CDR2 YYDKDF (reference sequence). CDR3 sequence reads: CATSWDGAYEQYF. CDR3 nucleotides: TGTGCCACCAGCTGGGACGGAGCCTACGAGCAGTACTTC.

The chain links TRBV28 to TRBJ2-3; D not certain. The CDR3 contains 13 residues. Per the germline V gene, CDR1 is MDHEN and CDR2 is SYDVKM. The V and J ends lost 2 bases and 4 bases respectively, with 7 bases between them. The CDR3 sequence is CASSLRRADTQYF. The DNA of the CDR3 is TGTGCCAGCAGTTTACGAAGGGCAGATACGCAGTATTTT.

This chain links TRBV10-2 with TRBJ2-6; D ambiguous. The CDR3 runs to 15 residues. V was trimmed by 4 bases and J by 0 bases, leaving 7 bases between them. Germline V gene lookup returns CDR1 WSHSY and CDR2 SAAADI. In nucleotides, the CDR3 is TGCGCCAGCAGTGGTCTTAGCTCTGGGGCCAACGTCCTGACTTTC. This gives the protein CASSGLSSGANVLTF.

This clone has a single count. This rearrangement joins TRBV7-9 to TRBJ2-7, with 9 bases matching TRBD1. There are 16 residues in the CDR3. After removal of 5 bases from V and 4 bases from J, the junction contained 12 bases not matched to a gene. Looked up from germline, CDR1 is SEHNR and CDR2 is FQNEAQ (reference sequence). The CDR3 bases are TGTGCCAGCAGCGGCCACCAAACAGGGGGCTGGTACGAGCAGTACTTC. This sequence encodes CASSGHQTGGWYEQYF.

As DNA, the CDR3 is TGTGCCAGCAGTCCTTATGGGTCCTATGGCTACACCTTC. It yields the protein CASSPYGSYGYTF. The rearrangement uses TRBV6-7 and TRBJ1-2; no definite D call. TRBV6-7 is marked as an open reading frame, function uncertain. The length of the CDR3 is 13 residues. V lost 5 bases and J lost 4, with 11 bases in between.

This clone was seen a few times. The chain couples TRBV28 to TRBJ2-7, with TRBD2 matching over 8 bases. V was pared by 3 bases and J by 2 bases, with 6 bases of the junction left unmatched. Per the germline V gene, CDR1 is MDHEN and CDR2 is SYDVKM. The CDR3 runs to 15 residues. The CDR3 loop is CASSFWREVPYEQYF. The CDR3 DNA follows: TGTGCCAGCAGTTTTTGGCGGGAGGTCCCCTACGAGCAGTACTTC.

This chain links TRBV5-1 with TRBJ2-5; 11 nucleotides align to TRBD2. V gave up 4 bases and J gave up 4 bases; unmatched junction bases: 9. The CDR3 has 16 residues. The germline V gene has CDR1 SGHRS and CDR2 YFSETQ. This chain's CDR3 is CASSPGLAVWGETQYF. In DNA form, the CDR3 reads TGCGCCAGCAGCCCGGGACTAGCGGTCTGGGGAGAGACCCAGTACTTC. Using reference TRBV5-1 and TRBJ2-5 for the parts outside the CDR3, the full variable domain is KAGVTQTPRYLIKTRGQQVTLSCSPISGHRSVSWYQQTPGQGLQFLFEYFSETQRNKGNFPGRFSGRQFSNSRSEMNVSTLELGDSALYLCASSPGLAVWGETQYFGPGTRLLVL.

This chain joins TRBV30 and TRBJ1-5, with D perhaps matching TRBD1 (6 bases). This CDR3 comprises 14 residues. V lost 1 base, J lost 4 bases, and 11 bases lay in between. The germline CDR1 and CDR2 sequences are GTSNPN and SVGIG (reference sequence). The CDR3 region has the DNA TGTGCCTGGAGTGAGGGGGGCCCGAATCAGCCCCAGCATTTT. It codes for CAWSEGGPNQPQHF.

This clone was detected only a few times. The V and J genes are TRBV28 and TRBJ2-7; D remains unclear. The CDR3 contains 16 residues. Trimming took 3 bases from V and 2 from J, leaving 17 bases between them. Germline assignment: CDR1 MDHEN and CDR2 SYDVKM. In nucleotides, the CDR3 is TGTGCCAGCAGTTTTGAAGGCCATGAACGGACCTACGAGCAGTACTTC. Protein sequence: CASSFEGHERTYEQYF.

The chain has TRBV5-1 and TRBJ1-2; 8 bases map to TRBD1. The CDR3 has 14 residues. Germline values: CDR1 SGHRS, CDR2 YFSETQ. V lost 0 bases and J lost 7; bases outside the gene matches: 5. CDR3 nucleotides: TGCGCCAGCAGCTTGGAGGTGACAGGGGTTGGCTACACCTTC. It encodes CASSLEVTGVGYTF.

The rearrangement uses TRBV7-6 and TRBJ2-7; 7 bases align to TRBD1. There are 14 residues in the CDR3. After removal of 4 bases from V and 0 bases from J, the junction contained 3 bases not matched to a gene. CDR1 and CDR2 from the germline V gene are SGHVS and FNYEAQ. CDR3 in amino acids: CASSSHRGSYEQYF. CDR3 DNA sequence: TGTGCCAGCAGCTCCCACAGGGGCTCCTACGAGCAGTACTTC.

This clone is categorized as medium-sized. The identical CDR3 is also encoded by other nucleotide sequences in the sample. This sequence joins TRBV5-1 and TRBJ2-1; the match to TRBD2 covers 10 bases. The CDR3 consists of 14 residues. Germline CDR1 SGHRS, CDR2 YFSETQ. V gave up 7 bases and J gave up 3 bases; unmatched junction bases: 4. Written as DNA, the CDR3 is TGCGCCAGCTCTTCTAGCGGGGGCTACAATGAGCAGTTCTTC. It is translated as CASSSSGGYNEQFF.

The CDR3 coding sequence is TGTGCCTGTGAGGGAGGCCAGGAGCAGTACTTC. This encodes CACEGGQEQYF. J is TRBJ2-7 and V is TRBV30; D perhaps matches TRBD2 (6 bases). In germline, CDR1 is GTSNPN, CDR2 SVGIG (reference sequence). The CDR3 is 11 residues long. The germline V and J ends were trimmed by 6 bases and 7 bases, with 13 bases remaining between them.

CDR3 loop: CASSLTLHEQYF. DNA of the CDR3: TGTGCCAGCAGCCTAACTCTCCACGAGCAGTACTTC. The rearrangement joins TRBV7-9 to TRBJ2-7, with D unresolved. The CDR3 has 12 residues. The V gene's germline CDR1 is SEHNR and CDR2 FQNEAQ (reference sequence). V was cut by 5 bases and J by 5 bases, with 10 bases left in between.

The CDR3 protein is CASSFFQTGVGQPQHF. CDR3 nucleotides: TGTGCCAGCAGTTTCTTCCAGACAGGGGTCGGTCAGCCCCAGCATTTT. This sequence joins TRBV28 and TRBJ1-5; 8 nucleotides line up with TRBD1. The CDR3 covers 16 residues. V trimming: 3 bases; J trimming: 6 bases; junction bases outside the gene matches: 10. From germline, CDR1 is MDHEN and CDR2 SYDVKM.

The chain recombines TRBV28 with TRBJ1-2, with TRBD1 identical over 8 bases. The trim removed 5 bases at V and 10 bases at J, leaving 9 bases unmatched. Germline CDR1 and CDR2: MDHEN and SYDVKM. The CDR3 has 13 residues. CDR3 DNA sequence: TGTGCCAGCAGTGATACAGGGGGTGGGGACTACACCTTC. Amino acid sequence: CASSDTGGGDYTF.